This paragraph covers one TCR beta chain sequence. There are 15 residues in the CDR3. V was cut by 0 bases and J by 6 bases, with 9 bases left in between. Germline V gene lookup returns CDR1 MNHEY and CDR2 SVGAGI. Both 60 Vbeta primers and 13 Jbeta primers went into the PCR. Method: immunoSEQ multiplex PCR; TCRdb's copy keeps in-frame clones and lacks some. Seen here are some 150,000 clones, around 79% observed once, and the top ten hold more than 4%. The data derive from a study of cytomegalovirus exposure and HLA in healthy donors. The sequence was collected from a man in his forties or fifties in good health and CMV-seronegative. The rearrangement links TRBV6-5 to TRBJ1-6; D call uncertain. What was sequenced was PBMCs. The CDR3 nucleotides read TGTGCCAGCAGTTACTCCCCGGCGGGTAATTCACCCCTCCACTTT. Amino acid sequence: CASSYSPAGNSPLHF.